This TCR beta chain comes out of a study of T cell responses to AZD1222 COVID-19 vaccine. Overall study findings and caveats: CD4 TCRs associated with vaccination spanned spike, dominating at 160-218 and 743-854. Spike-specific TCR breadth and depth went up after people got two AZD1222 doses. Repertoires were collected only later (after the peak T cell response had occurred). Reports say nearly half of spike-specific TCRs go after unmutated variant regions.

The length of the CDR3 is 18 residues. Germline V gene sequence: CDR1 MGHRA, CDR2 YSYEKL. Trimming removed 4 bases at V and 10 bases at J, with 26 bases between. For this clone: What it binds is not known.

The repertoire was sequenced with immunoSEQ multiplex PCR; TCRdb's copy has only in-frame clones and lacks some. The data contain some 140,000 clones, 88% of them singletons. The rearrangement links TRBV4-1 to TRBJ1-6; D remains unclear. The sequenced sample was peripheral blood, obtained on day 0 of AZD1222 vaccination. The receptor's source is an adult in good health. Written as DNA, the CDR3 is TGCGCCAGCAGCCTTGGCCTTACCCGGACCCCGGGCGACTCACCCCTCCACTTT. Protein product: CASSLGLTRTPGDSPLHF.